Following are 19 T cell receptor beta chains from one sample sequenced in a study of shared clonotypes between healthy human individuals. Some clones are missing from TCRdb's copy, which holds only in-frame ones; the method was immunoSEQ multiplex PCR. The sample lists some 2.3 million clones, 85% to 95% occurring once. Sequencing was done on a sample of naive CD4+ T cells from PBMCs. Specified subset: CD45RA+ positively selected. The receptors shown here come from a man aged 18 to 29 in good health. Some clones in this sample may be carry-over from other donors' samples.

The CDR3 here is CASRQAGTGKETQYF. Here the CDR3 DNA reads TGTGCCAGCAGACAGGCCGGGACAGGGAAAGAGACCCAGTACTTC. The V call is TRBV6-5, the J call TRBJ2-5; 9 bases match TRBD1. This CDR3 has 15 residues. Germline lookup yields CDR1 MNHEY and CDR2 SVGAGI. Germline trimming cut 6 bases from V and 3 bases from J; bases unmatched to any gene: 8.

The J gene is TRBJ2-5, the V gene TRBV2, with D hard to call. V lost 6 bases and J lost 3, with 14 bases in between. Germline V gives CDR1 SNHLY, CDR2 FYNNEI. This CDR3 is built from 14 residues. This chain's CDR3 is CASSHWQEKETQYF. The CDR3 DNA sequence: TGTGCCAGCAGCCACTGGCAGGAAAAAGAGACCCAGTACTTC.

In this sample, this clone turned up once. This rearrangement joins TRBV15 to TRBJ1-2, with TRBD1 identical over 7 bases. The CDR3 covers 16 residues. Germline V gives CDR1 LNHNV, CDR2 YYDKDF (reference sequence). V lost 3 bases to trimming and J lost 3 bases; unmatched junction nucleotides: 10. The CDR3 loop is CATSRMWQGVHYGYTF. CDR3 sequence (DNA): TGTGCCACCAGCAGGATGTGGCAGGGGGTTCACTATGGCTACACCTTC.

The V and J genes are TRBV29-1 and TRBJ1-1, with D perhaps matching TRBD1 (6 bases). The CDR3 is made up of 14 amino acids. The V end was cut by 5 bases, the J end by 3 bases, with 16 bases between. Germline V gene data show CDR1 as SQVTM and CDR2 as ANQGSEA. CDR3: CSVRTAEKYTEAFF. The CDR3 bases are TGCAGCGTTAGGACAGCTGAGAAGTACACTGAAGCTTTCTTT.

The CDR3, as DNA: TGTGCCTGGAGTCCGCCCTGGCGGACTGATGAGCAGTTCTTC. Translation: CAWSPPWRTDEQFF. The V gene is TRBV30, the J gene TRBJ2-1; D is possibly TRBD2 (5 bases). CDR3 length equals 14 residues. V shed 2 bases and J shed 8 bases, with 16 bases lying between them. In germline, CDR1 is GTSNPN, CDR2 SVGIG (reference sequence).

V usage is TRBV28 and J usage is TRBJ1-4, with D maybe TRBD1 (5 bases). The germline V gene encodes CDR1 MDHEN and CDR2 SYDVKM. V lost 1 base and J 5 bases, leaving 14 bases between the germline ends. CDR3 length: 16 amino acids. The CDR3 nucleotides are TGTGCCAGCAGTTTATACCCGGGGCTGGCGAATGAAAAACTGTTTTTT. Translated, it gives CASSLYPGLANEKLFF. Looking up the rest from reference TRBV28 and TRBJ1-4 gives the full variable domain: DVKVTQSSRYLVKRTGEKVFLECVQDMDHENMFWYRQDPGLGLRLIYFSYDVKMKEKGDIPEGYSVSREKKERFSLILESASTNQTSMYLCASSLYPGLANEKLFFGSGTQLSVL.

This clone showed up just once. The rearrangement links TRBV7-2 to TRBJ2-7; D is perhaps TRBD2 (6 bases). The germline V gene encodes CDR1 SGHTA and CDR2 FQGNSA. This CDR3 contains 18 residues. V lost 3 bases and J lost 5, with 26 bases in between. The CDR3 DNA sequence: TGTGCCAGCAGCTTCGAGTTTGGGCGGGGCCCGACGCGCCACGAGCAGTACTTC. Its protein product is CASSFEFGRGPTRHEQYF.

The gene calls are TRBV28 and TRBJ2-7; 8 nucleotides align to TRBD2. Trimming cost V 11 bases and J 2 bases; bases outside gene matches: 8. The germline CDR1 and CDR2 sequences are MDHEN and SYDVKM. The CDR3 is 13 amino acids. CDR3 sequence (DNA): TGTGCCTGCAACTCGGGAGGGCCCTACGAGCAGTACTTC. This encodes CACNSGGPYEQYF.

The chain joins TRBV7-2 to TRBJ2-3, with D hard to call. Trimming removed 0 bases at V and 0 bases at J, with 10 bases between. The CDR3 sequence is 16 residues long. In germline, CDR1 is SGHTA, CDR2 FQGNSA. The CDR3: CASSLAAWLSTDTQYF. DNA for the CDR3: TGTGCCAGCAGCTTAGCAGCCTGGTTAAGCACAGATACGCAGTATTTT.

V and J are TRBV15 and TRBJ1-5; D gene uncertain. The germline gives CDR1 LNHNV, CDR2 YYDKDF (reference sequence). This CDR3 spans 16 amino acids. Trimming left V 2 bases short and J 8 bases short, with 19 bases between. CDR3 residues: CATSRNRELIGEPQHF. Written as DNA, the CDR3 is TGTGCCACCAGCAGAAATAGGGAGTTGATAGGCGAGCCCCAGCATTTT. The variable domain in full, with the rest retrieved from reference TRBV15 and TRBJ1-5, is DAMVIQNPRYQVTQFGKPVTLSCSQTLNHNVMYWYQQKSSQAPKLLFHYYDKDFNNEADTPDNFQSRRPNTSFCFLDIRSPGLGDTAMYLCATSRNRELIGEPQHFGDGTRLSIL.

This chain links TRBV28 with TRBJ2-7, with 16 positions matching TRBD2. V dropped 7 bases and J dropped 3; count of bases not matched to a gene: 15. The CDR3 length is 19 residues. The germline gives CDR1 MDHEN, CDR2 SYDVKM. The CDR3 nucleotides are TGTGCCAGCAACCCCCCCCCGGGGACTAGCGGGAGGGCCTTCTACGAGCAGTACTTC. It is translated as CASNPPPGTSGRAFYEQYF.

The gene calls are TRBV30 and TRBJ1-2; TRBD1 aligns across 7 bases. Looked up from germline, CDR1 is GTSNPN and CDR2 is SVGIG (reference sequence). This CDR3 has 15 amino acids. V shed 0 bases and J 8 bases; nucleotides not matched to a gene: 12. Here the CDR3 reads CAWSVGPGGGYGYTF. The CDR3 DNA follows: TGTGCCTGGAGTGTAGGGCCAGGGGGTGGTTACGGCTACACCTTC.

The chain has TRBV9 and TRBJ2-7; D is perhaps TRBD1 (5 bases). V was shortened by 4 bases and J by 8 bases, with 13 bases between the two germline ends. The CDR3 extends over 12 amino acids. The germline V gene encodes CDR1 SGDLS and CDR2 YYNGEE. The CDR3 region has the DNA TGTGCCAGCAGCTCAACAGGATCCCAGCAGTACTTC. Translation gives CASSSTGSQQYF.

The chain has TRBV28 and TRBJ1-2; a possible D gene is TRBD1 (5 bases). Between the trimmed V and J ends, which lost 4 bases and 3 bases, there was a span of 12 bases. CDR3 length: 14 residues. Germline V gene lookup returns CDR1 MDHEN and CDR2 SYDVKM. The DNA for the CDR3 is TGTGCCAGCAGTTCTCCAGGGAGGGACTATGGCTACACCTTC. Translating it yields CASSSPGRDYGYTF.

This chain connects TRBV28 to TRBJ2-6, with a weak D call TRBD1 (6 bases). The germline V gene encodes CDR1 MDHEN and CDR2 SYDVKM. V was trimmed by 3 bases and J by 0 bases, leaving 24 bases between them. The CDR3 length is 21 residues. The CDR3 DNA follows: TGTGCCAGCAGTTTGTGGAGTATCGGGACACTAAGCCTCTCTGGGGCCAACGTCCTGACTTTC. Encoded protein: CASSLWSIGTLSLSGANVLTF.

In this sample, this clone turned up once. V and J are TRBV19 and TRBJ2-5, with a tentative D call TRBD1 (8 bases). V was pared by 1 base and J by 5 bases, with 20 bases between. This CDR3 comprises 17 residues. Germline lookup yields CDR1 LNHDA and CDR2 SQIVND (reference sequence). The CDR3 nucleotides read TGTGCCAGTAGTATAGTCCCTAGCGGCCCAGGGGGCGAGACCCAGTACTTC. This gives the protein CASSIVPSGPGGETQYF.

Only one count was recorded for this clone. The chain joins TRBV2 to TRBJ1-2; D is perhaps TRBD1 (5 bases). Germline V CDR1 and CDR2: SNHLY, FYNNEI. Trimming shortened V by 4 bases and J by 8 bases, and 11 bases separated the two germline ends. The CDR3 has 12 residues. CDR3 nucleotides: TGTGCCAGCAGTGGCCAGGGAAGCGGCTACACCTTC. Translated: CASSGQGSGYTF. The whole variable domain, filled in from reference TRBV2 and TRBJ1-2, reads EPEVTQTPSHQVTQMGQEVILRCVPISNHLYFYWYRQILGQKVEFLVSFYNNEISEKSEIFDDQFSVERPDGSNFTLKIRSTKLEDSAMYFCASSGQGSGYTFGSGTRLTVV.

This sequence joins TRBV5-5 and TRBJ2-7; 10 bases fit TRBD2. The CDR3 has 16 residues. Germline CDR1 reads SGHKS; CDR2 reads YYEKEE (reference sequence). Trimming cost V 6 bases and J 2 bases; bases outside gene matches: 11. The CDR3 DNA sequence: TGTGCCAGCACCAAGAGTCCCCTAGCGGGAGCCTACGAGCAGTACTTC. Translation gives CASTKSPLAGAYEQYF.

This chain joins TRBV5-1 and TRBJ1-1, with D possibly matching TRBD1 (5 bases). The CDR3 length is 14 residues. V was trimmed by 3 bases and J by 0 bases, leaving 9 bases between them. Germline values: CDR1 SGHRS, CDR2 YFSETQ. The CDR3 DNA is TGCGCCAGCAGCTGGGACGCTATGAACACTGAAGCTTTCTTT. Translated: CASSWDAMNTEAFF.